These 8 T cell receptor beta chains share one sample of origin, sequenced in a study of cytomegalovirus exposure and HLA in healthy donors. With 60 Vbeta and 13 Jbeta primers, the PCR was carried out. Method: immunoSEQ multiplex PCR; TCRdb's copy keeps in-frame clones and lacks some. The sample records 250,000 to 350,000 clones, roughly 90% being singletons. Sequencing was performed on PBMCs. Receptors originate from a young woman in good health and CMV-seronegative.

The chain is built from TRBV19 and TRBJ2-2; the D gene is possibly TRBD1 (5 bases). Trimming pared 6 bases from V and 6 bases from J, leaving 17 bases between. Germline CDR1 is LNHDA and CDR2 is SQIVND (reference sequence). The CDR3 is made up of 15 amino acids. The CDR3 nucleotides are TGTGCCAGTAGCCCTTATAGGGGCATAGCCGGGGAGCTGTTTTTT. It translates to CASSPYRGIAGELFF.

This rearrangement joins TRBV18 to TRBJ1-4; possibly TRBD1 for D (5 bases). Germline lookup yields CDR1 KGHSH and CDR2 LQKENI. Trimming removed 3 bases from V and 1 base from J, with 12 bases in between. This CDR3 is 16 amino acids long. CDR3 nucleotides: TGTGCCAGCTCACCGAGGGGCGGGGGAACTAATGAAAAACTGTTTTTT. Amino acids: CASSPRGGGTNEKLFF.

The chain has TRBV15 and TRBJ1-4; perhaps TRBD1 as D (5 bases). Germline CDR1 LNHNV, CDR2 YYDKDF (reference sequence). The CDR3 sequence is 18 residues long. Trimming pared 1 base from V and 6 bases from J, leaving 21 bases between. The CDR3 DNA sequence: TGTGCCACCAGCAGAGGGGGGGGTCCGGGTGTACGGGATGAAAAACTGTTTTTT. It yields the protein CATSRGGGPGVRDEKLFF.

This clone has a single count. The V call is TRBV6-6, the J call TRBJ2-7; possibly TRBD1 for D (6 bases). Looked up from germline, CDR1 is MNHNY and CDR2 is SVGAGI (reference sequence). The CDR3 totals 13 residues. V dropped 7 bases and J dropped 5 bases, with 15 bases sitting between them. The CDR3 bases are TGTGCCAGCAACCAACGACAGGTAGACGAGCAGTACTTC. Translation gives CASNQRQVDEQYF.

The genes are TRBV7-2 and TRBJ1-5, with TRBD1 matching 7 bases. Germline loops: CDR1 SGHTA, CDR2 FQGNSA. V shed 5 bases, J shed 7 bases, and the junction held 8 bases outside the gene matches. CDR3 length equals 14 residues. The CDR3 DNA follows: TGTGCCAGCAGCCAGGGGGGAAAGGCCCAGCCCCAGCATTTT. It codes for CASSQGGKAQPQHF.

CDR3 bases: TGCAGTGCTAGTTTCGGTGAAGCTTTCTTT. Translation: CSASFGEAFF. The gene calls are TRBV20-1 and TRBJ1-1, with unresolved D. Deletions cut 3 bases from V and 7 bases from J, with 6 bases between. CDR3 size: 10 residues. The germline V gene has CDR1 DFQATT and CDR2 SNEGSKA (reference sequence).

This clone was seen once. This chain uses TRBV5-4 with TRBJ2-5, with D perhaps matching TRBD2 (5 bases). Near its end, the DNA agrees better with TRBJ2-7, so the J call may be wrong. There are 14 residues in the CDR3. The germline CDR1 and CDR2 sequences are SGHNT and YYREEE (reference sequence). The CDR3 DNA is TGTGCCAGCAGCCCCAAAGGACTGATTAGCGAGCAGTACTTC. The encoded protein is CASSPKGLISEQYF.

This clone was seen a handful of times. The chain links TRBV2 to TRBJ1-2; 7 bases fit TRBD1. The CDR3 loop spans 14 amino acids. With 2 bases clipped from V and 5 bases from J, the junction kept 5 bases outside the gene matches. CDR1 is SNHLY, CDR2 FYNNEI, per germline. The CDR3 spells CASSEQGQEYGYTF. The CDR3 DNA is TGTGCCAGCAGTGAACAAGGACAGGAATATGGCTACACCTTC.